This TCR beta chain appears in the sequencing data of a study of blood T cell repertoires in COVID-19. Study-wide context: Spain, Italy and the United States supplied samples that represented acute and convalescent COVID-19. T cells, B-cell-depleted T cells, or PBMCs provided the cDNA or gDNA that served as material.

Trimming pared 4 bases from V and 2 bases from J, leaving 12 bases between. CDR3 length: 14 residues. Germline lookup yields CDR1 SGHNT and CDR2 YYREEE (reference sequence). In the authors' methods: Using reference gene primer amplification, nucleated cell counts were estimated. The method was immunoSEQ multiplex PCR; TCRdb's version includes in-frame clones alone and lacks a portion of them. That table furnishes V, J and clone size, whereas the DNA furnished D and trimming. The table has 200,000 to 300,000 clones, 70% to 90% seen once. Sample: peripheral blood. The chain has TRBV5-4 and TRBJ2-5; D is unresolved. The clonotype was recovered from a woman in her thirties who had recovered from COVID-19. CDR3 amino acids: CASSPQILQETQYF. The DNA for the CDR3 is TGTGCCAGCAGCCCCCAGATCTTACAAGAGACCCAGTACTTC.